A single sample gave rise to the 28 T cell receptor beta chains below, sequenced in a study of vaccination effects on CD4 cells after COVID-19. CD4+ T cells were isolated after 10 days of culture. No antigen has been assigned to these receptors. TCRdb keeps only in-frame clones here, not all; method: immunoSEQ multiplex PCR. The table lists tens of thousands of clones, around 67% of them singletons. The sequenced sample was CD4+ T cells from PBMCs cultured without peptide, obtained before COVID-19 vaccination. The source of these receptors is a human donor who received a COVID-19 vaccine.

CDR3 nucleotide sequence: TGTGCCAGCGGCGTCCAGCCCCAGCATTTT. Its protein is CASGVQPQHF. J is TRBJ1-5 and V is TRBV6-5; D remains ambiguous. V lost 8 bases to trimming and J lost 7 bases, with 6 bases between them. Per the germline V gene, CDR1 is MNHEY and CDR2 is SVGAGI. The CDR3 loop spans 10 amino acids.

This clone was seen only once. The chain has TRBV2 and TRBJ1-2; D unresolved. Looked up from germline, CDR1 is SNHLY and CDR2 is FYNNEI. This CDR3 contains 13 residues. V was shortened by 7 bases and J by 4 bases, with 13 bases between the two germline ends. In DNA form, the CDR3 reads TGTGCCAGCAAGCCGACGGAGTTCTATGGCTACACCTTC. This translates into CASKPTEFYGYTF.

This clone turned up a few times. This chain links TRBV7-9 with TRBJ2-5, with 8 bases lining up with TRBD1. The CDR3 spans 13 residues. Germline trimming cut 5 bases from V and 7 bases from J; bases unmatched to any gene: 6. Germline CDR1 and CDR2: SEHNR and FQNEAQ (reference sequence). CDR3 residues: CASSLDRVGTQYF. The CDR3 nucleotides read TGTGCCAGCAGCCTGGACAGGGTGGGGACCCAGTACTTC.

The V and J genes are TRBV5-6 and TRBJ2-3; 11 bases are shared with TRBD2. Trimming cost V 7 bases and J 3 bases; bases outside gene matches: 7. This CDR3 has 15 amino acids. CDR1 and CDR2 from the germline V gene are SGHDT and YYEEEE. In DNA, the CDR3 is TGTGCCAGCGGTCGACTAGCGGGGACTACAGATACGCAGTATTTT. It specifies CASGRLAGTTDTQYF.

The rearrangement links TRBV4-1 to TRBJ2-7, with D possibly matching TRBD1 (5 bases). In germline, CDR1 is MGHRA, CDR2 YSYEKL. V lost 0 bases and J 2 bases, leaving 11 bases between the germline ends. The CDR3 covers 15 residues. In DNA form, the CDR3 reads TGCGCCAGCAGCCAAGATCTTACGACAGCCTACGAGCAGTACTTC. Translating gives CASSQDLTTAYEQYF.

In this sample, this clone turned up a few times. This chain links TRBV4-1 with TRBJ2-7; D is perhaps TRBD2 (5 bases). This CDR3 has 16 residues. Germline-derived CDR1 and CDR2 are MGHRA and YSYEKL. Trimming stripped 1 base from V and 6 bases from J, with 19 bases between. In nucleotides, the CDR3 is TGCGCCAGCAGCCAAGTAGCGATAGCGTACTCCGTCGAGCAGTACTTC. It yields the protein CASSQVAIAYSVEQYF.

This clone was detected a few times. CDR3 protein: CASSRPGGTDSYNEQFF. The CDR3 bases are TGTGCCAGCAGCCGACCCGGCGGGACGGACTCCTACAATGAGCAGTTCTTC. This sequence joins TRBV3-1 (or the pseudogene TRBV3-2) and TRBJ2-1, with D perhaps matching TRBD2 (6 bases). V was cut by 4 bases and J by 0 bases, with 16 bases left in between. The CDR3 extends over 17 amino acids. Germline CDR1 is LGHDT and CDR2 is YNNKEL (reference sequence).

The chain recombines TRBV9 with TRBJ2-3; D unresolved. The germline V and J ends were trimmed by 2 bases and 0 bases, with 13 bases remaining between them. Per the germline V gene, CDR1 is SGDLS and CDR2 is YYNGEE. The CDR3 covers 16 residues. This CDR3 reads CASSVQASPSTDTQYF. The CDR3 DNA is TGTGCCAGCAGCGTCCAAGCTAGTCCTAGCACAGATACGCAGTATTTT. The variable domain in full, completed from reference TRBV9 and TRBJ2-3, reads DSGVTQTPKHLITATGQRVTLRCSPRSGDLSVYWYQQSLDQGLQFLIQYYNGEERAKGNILERFSAQQFPDLHSELNLSSLELGDSALYFCASSVQASPSTDTQYFGPGTRLTVL.

This sequence joins TRBV4-1 and TRBJ2-2, with 13 positions matching TRBD2. Looked up from germline, CDR1 is MGHRA and CDR2 is YSYEKL. V dropped 2 bases and J dropped 3; count of bases not matched to a gene: 18. The CDR3 sequence is 22 residues long. CDR3: CASSQYDPRLAGGPKDTGELFF. The CDR3 region has the DNA TGCGCCAGCAGCCAATACGACCCCCGACTAGCGGGGGGCCCCAAAGACACCGGGGAGCTGTTTTTT.

The DNA for the CDR3 is TGTGCCAGCAGTCTCGGACTAGCGGGGCCATTCGAGCAGTTCTTC. As protein: CASSLGLAGPFEQFF. The gene calls are TRBV3-1 (or the pseudogene TRBV3-2) and TRBJ2-1; 12 bases line up with TRBD2. Germline-derived CDR1 and CDR2 are LGHDT and YNNKEL (reference sequence). The V and J ends lost 6 bases and 10 bases, in that order; junction bases with no gene match: 10. The CDR3 totals 15 residues.

This chain uses TRBV6-2 or TRBV6-3 with TRBJ1-1; D is ambiguous. CDR3 length: 16 residues. The germline CDR1 and CDR2 sequences are MNHEY and SVGEGT. V lost 0 bases, J lost 6 bases, and 17 bases lay in between. The CDR3 sequence: CASSYSAGWDLPEAFF. In nucleotides, the CDR3 is TGTGCCAGCAGTTACTCGGCGGGGTGGGATCTTCCTGAAGCTTTCTTT.

A few counts support this clone. V is TRBV18 and J is TRBJ2-7; possibly TRBD1 for D (5 bases). The CDR3 consists of 16 residues. Trimming stripped 0 bases from V and 6 bases from J, with 18 bases between. From germline, CDR1 is KGHSH and CDR2 LQKENI. The chain's CDR3 is CASSPPGLLRSSEQYF. The CDR3 DNA reads TGTGCCAGCTCACCACCGGGGCTTTTGCGGAGTTCCGAGCAGTACTTC.

The chain recombines TRBV6-2 or TRBV6-3 with TRBJ1-2; 7 bases align to TRBD1. V was pared by 2 bases and J by 5 bases, with 8 bases of the junction left unmatched. CDR1 and CDR2 (germline): MNHEY, SVGEGT. This CDR3 has 15 amino acids. Here the CDR3 reads CASSYRTTGPYGYTF. In DNA form, the CDR3 reads TGTGCCAGCAGTTACCGCACGACAGGGCCGTATGGCTACACCTTC.

V gene TRBV28 combines with J gene TRBJ2-3; D ambiguous. This CDR3 contains 12 residues. CDR1 and CDR2 (germline): MDHEN, SYDVKM. Trimming left V 6 bases short and J 4 bases short, with 8 bases between. The chain's CDR3 is CASRALADTQYF. In DNA, the CDR3 is TGTGCCAGCAGGGCGTTAGCAGATACGCAGTATTTT. Full variable domain (rest looked up from reference TRBV28 and TRBJ2-3): DVKVTQSSRYLVKRTGEKVFLECVQDMDHENMFWYRQDPGLGLRLIYFSYDVKMKEKGDIPEGYSVSREKKERFSLILESASTNQTSMYLCASRALADTQYFGPGTRLTVL.

This clone has just one count. This sequence joins TRBV7-9 and TRBJ2-2; D remains unclear. Germline V gene data show CDR1 as SEHNR and CDR2 as FQNEAQ (reference sequence). CDR3 size: 13 residues. Deletions cut 4 bases from V and 1 base from J, with 4 bases between. DNA for the CDR3: TGTGCCAGCAGCTCCGGGAACACCGGGGAGCTGTTTTTT. Protein sequence: CASSSGNTGELFF.

V usage is TRBV19 and J usage is TRBJ1-2; no clear D. The V end was cut by 6 bases, the J end by 7 bases, with 12 bases between. CDR3 length: 12 residues. Germline-derived CDR1 and CDR2 are LNHDA and SQIVND (reference sequence). CDR3: CASSTRGGGYTF. In nucleotides, the CDR3 is TGTGCCAGTAGCACCCGAGGAGGTGGCTACACCTTC.

The chain recombines TRBV7-2 with TRBJ2-7; 10 bases agree with TRBD2. Germline CDR1 is SGHTA and CDR2 is FQGNSA. The CDR3 loop spans 22 amino acids. Trimming removed 0 bases from V and 0 bases from J; junction bases left unmatched: 20. The CDR3 loop is CASSLAVTPPGLATLSSYEQYF. The CDR3 bases are TGTGCCAGCAGCTTAGCTGTAACCCCTCCGGGACTAGCGACCTTAAGCTCCTACGAGCAGTACTTC.

V and J are TRBV27 and TRBJ2-5; D gene ambiguous. The V end was cut by 6 bases, the J end by 5 bases, with 13 bases between. Germline V gene sequence: CDR1 MNHEY, CDR2 SMNVEV (reference sequence). The CDR3 extends over 13 amino acids. DNA of the CDR3: TGTGCCAGCAGGGCCCTTGGGGTGGAGACCCAGTACTTC. It codes for CASRALGVETQYF.

The V call is TRBV7-9, the J call TRBJ2-5; perhaps TRBD2 as D (6 bases). Per germline, CDR1 SEHNR and CDR2 FQNEAQ (reference sequence). With 2 bases removed from V and 4 bases from J, the gap between germline ends came to 14 bases. The CDR3 has 15 residues. Here the CDR3 reads CASSLHGGRSETQYF. Written as DNA, the CDR3 is TGTGCCAGCAGCTTACATGGGGGGAGGTCAGAGACCCAGTACTTC.

The chain joins TRBV7-9 to TRBJ2-5; D call uncertain. Per the germline V gene, CDR1 is SEHNR and CDR2 is FQNEAQ (reference sequence). This CDR3 has 12 amino acids. The ends were cut back, 0 bases at V and 4 bases at J, with 3 bases in the middle. The CDR3 sequence: CASSLAVETQYF. CDR3 DNA: TGTGCCAGCAGCTTAGCTGTAGAGACCCAGTACTTC. The complete variable domain, with remaining parts taken from reference TRBV7-9 and TRBJ2-5, reads DTGVSQNPRHKITKRGQNVTFRCDPISEHNRLYWYRQTLGQGPEFLTYFQNEAQLEKSRLLSDRFSAERPKGSFSTLEIQRTEQGDSAMYLCASSLAVETQYFGPGTRLLVL.

This clone was counted once. The chain couples TRBV11-3 to TRBJ2-2; TRBD1 is a possible D gene (6 bases). The V end was cut by 0 bases, the J end by 9 bases, with 14 bases between. The CDR3 has 15 amino acids. CDR1 is SGHNT and CDR2 is YENEEA in the germline V gene. For the CDR3, the DNA is TGTGCCAGCAGCTTAGATAACACAGGGACCCGGGAGCTGTTTTTT. This translates into CASSLDNTGTRELFF.

CDR3 sequence reads: CASGLFSKKGGGPIADTQYF. In DNA, the CDR3 is TGTGCTAGTGGTTTGTTCTCGAAGAAGGGGGGGGGCCCTATAGCAGATACGCAGTATTTT. The V gene is TRBV12-5, the J gene TRBJ2-3, with a tentative D call TRBD2 (7 bases). From germline, CDR1 is LGHNT and CDR2 FRNRAP. The length of the CDR3 is 20 residues. Trimming pared 2 bases from V and 4 bases from J, leaving 28 bases between.

The DNA of the CDR3 is TGTGCCAGCAGTGAAGTGGGAGGAGCCAATTCACCCCTCCACTTT. It codes for CASSEVGGANSPLHF. This sequence joins TRBV25-1 and TRBJ1-6; D remains ambiguous. The CDR3 extends over 15 amino acids. Germline assignment: CDR1 MGHDK and CDR2 SYGVNS. Trimming cost V 2 bases and J 7 bases, with 12 bases left between them.

The chain links TRBV15 to TRBJ2-7; 10 positions match TRBD2. V lost 0 bases and J lost 4; bases outside the gene matches: 3. Germline CDR1 is LNHNV and CDR2 is YYDKDF (reference sequence). The CDR3 is 15 residues long. CDR3 in DNA: TGTGCCACCAGCAGAGAGCTAGCGGGGGATTACGAGCAGTACTTC. Amino acids: CATSRELAGDYEQYF.

The chain carries TRBV7-9 and TRBJ2-3, with D possibly called TRBD1 or TRBD2 (5 bases each). The CDR3 has 16 amino acids. The V end was cut by 0 bases, the J end by 1 base, with 11 bases between. CDR1 and CDR2 from the germline V gene are SEHNR and FQNEAQ (reference sequence). CDR3 sequence reads: CASSLAPGARTDTQYF. CDR3 DNA sequence: TGTGCCAGCAGCTTAGCTCCCGGGGCTCGCACAGATACGCAGTATTTT.

The chain recombines TRBV3-1 (or the pseudogene TRBV3-2) with TRBJ2-7; perhaps TRBD2 as D (6 bases). This CDR3 comprises 13 residues. The V end lost 4 bases, the J end lost 7 bases, and 14 bases lay between the germline ends. In germline, CDR1 is LGHDT, CDR2 YNNKEL (reference sequence). For the CDR3, the DNA is TGTGCCAGCAGCCCCTTCGACGGAGGGGAGCAGTACTTC. It encodes CASSPFDGGEQYF.

The CDR3 coding sequence is TGTGCCAGCAGCCAAGATCCGGCAGGGGGCGAGGGGAACACTGAAGCTTTCTTT. Its protein is CASSQDPAGGEGNTEAFF. The rearrangement joins TRBV3-1 (or the pseudogene TRBV3-2) to TRBJ1-1, with 8 bases that match TRBD1. The CDR3 contains 18 residues. Germline CDR1 LGHDT, CDR2 YNNKEL (reference sequence). V shed 0 bases and J 1 base; nucleotides not matched to a gene: 10.

The chain carries TRBV6-5 and TRBJ1-2; the match to TRBD1 covers 9 bases. Losses at the gene ends were 5 bases for V and 9 bases for J; bases not matched to a gene: 10. The CDR3 contains 14 residues. Germline values: CDR1 MNHEY, CDR2 SVGAGI. The CDR3 sequence is CASSQGQGIVSYTF. As DNA, the CDR3 is TGTGCCAGCAGTCAGGGACAGGGAATAGTTAGCTACACCTTC.